The source of this T cell receptor (beta chain) is a study of T cell changes during pregnancy in multiple sclerosis. V was cut by 0 bases and J by 7 bases, with 10 bases left in between. Germline-derived CDR1 and CDR2 are SGHRS and YFSETQ. This CDR3 comprises 13 residues. Assay: immunoSEQ multiplex PCR; the TCRdb copy retains only in-frame clones and omits some. The table lists 40,000 to 55,000 clones, roughly 88% of them singletons. This sequence was found in a female donor in good health, enrolled as a control in a pregnancy study. The specimen comprised peripheral blood, sampled in the first trimester of pregnancy. The chain employs TRBV5-1 and TRBJ1-1; D unclear. CDR3 sequence: CASSLDRTREAFF. DNA of the CDR3: TGCGCCAGCAGCTTGGACAGAACCCGTGAAGCTTTCTTT.